The present entry profiles one T cell receptor beta chain with its context. Its antigen is not identified. These data originate in a study of OX40 agonist ivuxolimab in advanced cancers. Findings and limits, study-wide: Among the nonresponders, some also had low normalized T-cell clonal expansion.

Libraries were prepared by immunoSEQ multiplex PCR; TCRdb keeps only in-frame clonotypes and omits some of them. The data contain 50,000 to 60,000 clones, about 86% of them singletons. This receptor was identified in an adult with an advanced solid tumor such as melanoma, head and neck, liver or kidney cancer. Sample: CD4+ or CD8+ T cells sorted from blood, taken in a trial of the OX40 agonist ivuxolimab.

The CDR3 sequence is CASRGRIGTRGDNEQFF. The CDR3 DNA is TGCGCCAGCCGGGGACGGATAGGGACTAGGGGGGACAATGAGCAGTTCTTC. V usage is TRBV5-1 and J usage is TRBJ2-1; 8 nucleotides match TRBD2. Trimming cost V 7 bases and J 5 bases; bases outside gene matches: 17. CDR1 and CDR2 (germline): SGHRS, YFSETQ. This CDR3 has 17 residues.